A selection of T cell receptor beta chains follows, all from one sample in a study of blood T cell repertoires in COVID-19. Clones were sequenced by immunoSEQ multiplex PCR, and TCRdb holds only the in-frame ones, with some missing. The sample includes around 500,000 clones, approximately 85% seen only once; the top ten take about 3%. The sample was peripheral blood. All receptors come from a human donor in a cohort sampled during active COVID-19. CDR3s leave out the opening cysteine and the closing phenylalanine or tryptophan. The order of the fields is V gene, clone size, CDR3 length, J gene, CDR3 protein. Clone size is shown for a subset of rows, as once, few, many or a class of expanded clone.

TRBV7-2,NA,13,TRBJ2-7,ASSLLGTGLYEQY
TRBV3-1/TRBV3-2,NA,11,TRBJ1-1,ASSQGGGRGAF
TRBV13,NA,12,TRBJ1-1,ASSRIQGADEAF
TRBV5-1,NA,11,TRBJ2-5,ASSLGQEETQY
TRBV7-9,NA,14,TRBJ2-2,ASSLGLAGRTGELF
TRBV19,NA,14,TRBJ2-5,ASSIGLAGGWETQY
TRBV5-4,NA,13,TRBJ2-5,ASSPVTGGRETQY
TRBV5-1,NA,14,TRBJ2-2,ASSLVPRVGSGELF
TRBV18,NA,12,TRBJ2-7,ASSPPTGYTEQY
TRBV19,NA,11,TRBJ1-2,ASSRANSYGYT
TRBV3-1/TRBV3-2,NA,12,TRBJ1-2,ASSQGPGRYGYT
TRBV18,NA,14,TRBJ2-3,ASSPPGTGITDTQY
TRBV29-1,NA,13,TRBJ1-3,SALSGVGFGNTIY
TRBV10-1,NA,16,TRBJ2-2,ASSDQGGREMNTGELF
TRBV29-1,many,12,TRBJ2-5,SVAPLAVPETQY
TRBV11-2,NA,13,TRBJ2-7,ASSAQFGLAYEQY
TRBV15,NA,11,TRBJ2-2,ATCPGAAGELF
TRBV20-1,NA,9,TRBJ1-1,SAPGFTEAF
TRBV11-3,NA,14,TRBJ2-2,ASSLFGGANTGELF
TRBV5-1,NA,12,TRBJ2-3,ASSLARVTDTQY
TRBV9,NA,17,TRBJ1-4,ASSVGSGQGARRGEKLF
TRBV2,once,14,TRBJ1-2,ASSDGAGVANYGYT
TRBV6-5,NA,13,TRBJ2-7,ASSPGGLGRYEQY
TRBV19,NA,12,TRBJ1-1,ASTPTGSNTEAF
TRBV3-1/TRBV3-2,NA,12,TRBJ2-7,ASSSAGGPYEQY
TRBV29-1,NA,9,TRBJ2-7,SVAVTYEQY
TRBV2,NA,14,TRBJ2-3,ASSATGQISTDTQY
TRBV5-1,NA,12,TRBJ1-5,ASSLGLRDQPQH